The 5 T cell receptor beta chains reported below all come from one sample, sequenced in a study of cytomegalovirus exposure and HLA in healthy donors. PCR was performed using 60 Vbeta and 13 Jbeta primers. TCRdb keeps only in-frame clones here, not all; method: immunoSEQ multiplex PCR. The sample contains about 150,000 clones, 65% to 80% of which appear only once. The source material was PBMCs. These receptors were taken from a woman in her thirties or forties in good health and CMV-seropositive.

The V call is TRBV7-2, the J call TRBJ1-2; perhaps TRBD1 as D (6 bases). This CDR3 is 13 amino acids long. Germline loops: CDR1 SGHTA, CDR2 FQGNSA. V gave up 1 base and J gave up 8 bases, with 11 bases separating them. The CDR3 coding sequence is TGTGCCAGCAGCTTAGGTGGGGGCTACGGCTACACCTTC. Residues: CASSLGGGYGYTF.

The V gene is TRBV5-1, the J gene TRBJ1-2, with 8 bases fitting TRBD1. Germline V CDR1 and CDR2: SGHRS, YFSETQ. V lost 3 bases to trimming and J lost 6 bases; unmatched junction nucleotides: 4. The CDR3 covers 13 residues. As DNA, the CDR3 is TGCGCCAGCAGCTCTGGACAGGGTAATGGCTACACCTTC. This sequence encodes CASSSGQGNGYTF.

This clone was picked up one time. This chain links TRBV5-1 with TRBJ2-2; no clear D. The CDR3 length is 15 residues. The V gene's germline CDR1 is SGHRS and CDR2 YFSETQ. The ends were cut back, 0 bases at V and 5 bases at J, with 11 bases in the middle. The CDR3 sequence: CASSLDPARTGELFF. In DNA form, the CDR3 reads TGCGCCAGCAGCTTGGACCCGGCGAGGACCGGGGAGCTGTTTTTT.

The chain carries TRBV21-1 and TRBJ1-1; TRBD1, as called in the table, went unchecked against the DNA. TRBV21-1 counts as a pseudogene. The CDR3 spans 18 residues. CDR3 coding DNA: TGTGCCAGCAGCAAAAAATGCCCCGGACAGGGTTTTAGGACTGAAGCTTTCTTT. Encoded protein: CASSKKCPGQGFRTEAFF.

This rearrangement joins TRBV27 to TRBJ2-7; TRBD2 matches 9 bases. CDR1 is MNHEY, CDR2 SMNVEV, per germline (reference sequence). The CDR3 is made up of 16 amino acids. With V trimmed by 3 bases and J by 3 bases, 9 bases remained unmatched. CDR3 residues: CASSFLVAGVVYEQYF. Written as DNA, the CDR3 is TGTGCCAGCAGTTTCCTAGTAGCGGGGGTGGTCTACGAGCAGTACTTC.